Listed here are 11 T cell receptor beta chains from one sample, sequenced in a study of blood T cell repertoires in COVID-19. Repertoires were generated with immunoSEQ multiplex PCR, while TCRdb's copy carries only in-frame clones and drops some. The sample includes approximately 150,000 clones, about 85% of them seen just once. Input material: peripheral blood. The receptors were gathered from a human donor with acute or convalescent COVID-19. The donor label of this sample is uncertain.

As for this clone: Additional DNA sequences in this sample encode the identical CDR3. The genes are TRBV5-1 and TRBJ2-7; 9 nucleotides align to TRBD1. CDR1 is SGHRS, CDR2 YFSETQ, per germline. The CDR3 is 14 amino acids. V dropped 3 bases and J dropped 0; count of bases not matched to a gene: 1. CDR3 protein: CASSWGQGSYEQYF. The DNA of the CDR3 is TGCGCCAGCAGCTGGGGACAGGGCTCCTACGAGCAGTACTTC.

The genes are TRBV7-2 and TRBJ1-1; weak D call: TRBD1 (5 bases). The CDR3 runs 15 residues. CDR1 and CDR2 from the germline V gene are SGHTA and FQGNSA. V was pared by 5 bases and J by 1 base, with 14 bases between. CDR3 region: CASSDDRTGNTEAFF. The CDR3 DNA is TGTGCCAGCAGCGACGACAGAACCGGGAACACTGAAGCTTTCTTT.

CDR3 sequence (DNA): TGTGCCAGTAGGAGGGGAGGCGAGCAGTACTTC. Its translation is CASRRGGEQYF. The chain links TRBV19 to TRBJ2-7, with a tentative D call TRBD2 (6 bases). The V end lost 6 bases, the J end lost 6 bases, and 9 bases lay between the germline ends. CDR1 is LNHDA, CDR2 SQIVND, per germline (reference sequence). The CDR3 has 11 residues.

V usage is TRBV7-9 and J usage is TRBJ1-2; D is undetermined. CDR3 length: 14 amino acids. Per the germline V gene, CDR1 is SEHNR and CDR2 is FQNEAQ (reference sequence). V lost 3 bases, J lost 2 bases, and 10 bases lay in between. The CDR3 DNA sequence: TGTGCCAGCAGCTTTGAGGCCTTAAACTATGGCTACACCTTC. This translates into CASSFEALNYGYTF.

The chain employs TRBV12-5 and TRBJ2-2; perhaps TRBD2 as D (5 bases). Trimming took 6 bases from V and 6 from J, leaving 11 bases between them. CDR1 is LGHNT, CDR2 FRNRAP, per germline. This CDR3 is 13 amino acids long. The CDR3 coding sequence is TGTGCTAGTGGAACTAGGAGACCCGGGGAGCTGTTTTTT. Translating gives CASGTRRPGELFF.

The chain employs TRBV7-2 and TRBJ2-1; TRBD2 agrees at 9 bases. The CDR3 is made up of 16 amino acids. The germline gives CDR1 SGHTA, CDR2 FQGNSA. The V and J ends lost 3 bases and 7 bases, in that order; junction bases with no gene match: 10. The chain's CDR3 is CASSFVSGREGNEQFF. The DNA of the CDR3 is TGTGCCAGCAGCTTCGTATCAGGGCGGGAGGGGAATGAGCAGTTCTTC.

The chain links TRBV6-5 to TRBJ2-1; TRBD2 agrees at 8 bases. Germline CDR1 and CDR2: MNHEY and SVGAGI. The CDR3 totals 15 residues. J was trimmed by 5 bases and V by 6 bases; bases with no gene match: 9. The CDR3 DNA follows: TGTGCCAGCAGCTCGGGGACTAGGGCCAACAATGAGCAGTTCTTC. Translation: CASSSGTRANNEQFF.

J is TRBJ2-7 and V is TRBV15, with D possibly TRBD2 on 5 matching bases. CDR3 length: 15 amino acids. CDR1 and CDR2 from the germline V gene are LNHNV and YYDKDF (reference sequence). With 1 base removed from V and 0 bases from J, the gap between germline ends came to 10 bases. The CDR3 loop is CATSRVRGSSYEQYF. CDR3 bases: TGTGCCACCAGCAGAGTACGGGGTTCCTCCTACGAGCAGTACTTC.

This chain's CDR3 is CASSQRRQGVSNTEAFF. The CDR3 DNA reads as TGTGCCAGCAGCCAAAGACGACAGGGGGTGTCGAACACTGAAGCTTTCTTT. The genes are TRBV3-1 (or the pseudogene TRBV3-2) and TRBJ1-1, with TRBD1 matching 9 bases. Losses at the gene ends were 2 bases for V and 1 base for J; bases not matched to a gene: 8. Germline CDR1 is LGHDT and CDR2 is YNNKEL (reference sequence). The CDR3 spans 17 residues.

This chain connects TRBV11-3 to TRBJ1-3; no definite D call. Looked up from germline, CDR1 is SGHNT and CDR2 is YENEEA. The CDR3 is 13 residues long. Trimming cost V 5 bases and J 4 bases, with 9 bases left between them. CDR3 bases: TGTGCCAGCAGCCCATCAACAGGAAACACCATATATTTT. This gives the protein CASSPSTGNTIYF.

The genes are TRBV5-5 and TRBJ2-3; D unresolved. Trimming pared 2 bases from V and 6 bases from J, leaving 22 bases between. In germline, CDR1 is SGHKS, CDR2 YYEKEE (reference sequence). The CDR3 totals 17 residues. The CDR3 coding sequence is TGTGCCAGCAGCTTCTCTGGTTTTGGGCAGTACAAGGATACGCAGTATTTT. Translating it yields CASSFSGFGQYKDTQYF.